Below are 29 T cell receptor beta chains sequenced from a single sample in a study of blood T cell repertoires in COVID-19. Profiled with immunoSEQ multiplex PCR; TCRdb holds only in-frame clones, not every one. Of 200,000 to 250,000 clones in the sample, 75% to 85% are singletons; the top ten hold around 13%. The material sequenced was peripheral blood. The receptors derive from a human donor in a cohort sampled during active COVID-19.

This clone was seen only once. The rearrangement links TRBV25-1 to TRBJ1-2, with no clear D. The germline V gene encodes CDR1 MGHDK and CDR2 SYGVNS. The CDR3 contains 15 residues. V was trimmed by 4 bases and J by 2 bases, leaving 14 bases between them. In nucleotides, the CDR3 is TGTGCCAGCAGTGGGCAGGCGCGATCGAACTATGGCTACACCTTC. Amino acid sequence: CASSGQARSNYGYTF.

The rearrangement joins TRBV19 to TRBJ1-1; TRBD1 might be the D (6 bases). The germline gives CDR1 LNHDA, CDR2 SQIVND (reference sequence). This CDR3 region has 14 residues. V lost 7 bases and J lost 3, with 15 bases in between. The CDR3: CASKDRKRDTEAFF. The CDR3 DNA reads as TGTGCCAGTAAGGACAGAAAGAGGGACACTGAAGCTTTCTTT.

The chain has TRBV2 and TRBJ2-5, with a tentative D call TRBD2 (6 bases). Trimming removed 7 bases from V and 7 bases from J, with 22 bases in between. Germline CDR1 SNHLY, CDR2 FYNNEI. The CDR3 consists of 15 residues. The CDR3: CASTPTGGGSRTQYF. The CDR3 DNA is TGTGCCAGCACTCCTACCGGGGGAGGTAGCCGGACCCAGTACTTC.

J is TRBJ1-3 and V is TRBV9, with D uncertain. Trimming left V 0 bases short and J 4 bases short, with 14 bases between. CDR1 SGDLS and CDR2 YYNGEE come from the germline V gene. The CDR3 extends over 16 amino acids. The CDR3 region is CASSVATRAVGNTIYF. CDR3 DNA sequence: TGTGCCAGCAGCGTAGCTACGCGGGCAGTAGGAAACACCATATATTTT.

The CDR3 is CASSFLPDNEQFF. DNA for the CDR3: TGTGCCAGCAGCTTCCTACCTGACAATGAGCAGTTCTTC. The chain couples TRBV7-2 to TRBJ2-1; D gene ambiguous. The CDR3 covers 13 residues. Germline lookup yields CDR1 SGHTA and CDR2 FQGNSA. V was clipped by 3 bases and J by 5 bases, with 8 bases between them.

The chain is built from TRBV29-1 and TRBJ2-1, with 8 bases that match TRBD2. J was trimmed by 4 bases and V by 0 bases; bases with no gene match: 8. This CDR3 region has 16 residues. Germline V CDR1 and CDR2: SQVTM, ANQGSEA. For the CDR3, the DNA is TGCAGCGTTGAAGATCTGCGGGGGGCGTATTACAATGAGCAGTTCTTC. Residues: CSVEDLRGAYYNEQFF.

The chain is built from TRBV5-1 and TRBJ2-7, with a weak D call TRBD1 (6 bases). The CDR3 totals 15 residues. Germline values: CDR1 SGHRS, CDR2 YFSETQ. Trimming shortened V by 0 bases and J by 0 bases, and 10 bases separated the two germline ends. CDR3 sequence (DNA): TGCGCCAGCAGCTTGGGGGCAGGGGACTCCTACGAGCAGTACTTC. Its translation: CASSLGAGDSYEQYF.

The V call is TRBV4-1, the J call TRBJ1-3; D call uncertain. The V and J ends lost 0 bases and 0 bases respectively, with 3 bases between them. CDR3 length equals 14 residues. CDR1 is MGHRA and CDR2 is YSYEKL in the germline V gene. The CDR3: CASSQDSSGNTIYF. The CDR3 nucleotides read TGCGCCAGCAGCCAAGACAGCTCTGGAAACACCATATATTTT.

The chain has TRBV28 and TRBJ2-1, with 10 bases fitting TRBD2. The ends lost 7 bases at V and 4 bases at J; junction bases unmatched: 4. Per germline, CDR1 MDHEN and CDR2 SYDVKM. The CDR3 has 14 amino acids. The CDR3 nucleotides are TGTGCCAGCAAACGGACTAGCGGTTACAATGAGCAGTTCTTC. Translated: CASKRTSGYNEQFF.

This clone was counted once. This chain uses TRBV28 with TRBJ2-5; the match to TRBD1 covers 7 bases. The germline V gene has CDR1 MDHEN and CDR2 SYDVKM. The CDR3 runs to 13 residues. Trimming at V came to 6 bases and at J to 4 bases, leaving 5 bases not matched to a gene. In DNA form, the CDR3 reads TGTGCCAGCAGGGGAAGGGGGCGAGAGACCCAGTACTTC. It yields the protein CASRGRGRETQYF.

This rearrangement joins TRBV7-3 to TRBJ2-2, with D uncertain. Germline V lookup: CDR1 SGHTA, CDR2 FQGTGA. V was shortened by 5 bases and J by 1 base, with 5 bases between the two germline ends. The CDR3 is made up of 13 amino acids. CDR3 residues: CASSAQNTGELFF. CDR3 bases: TGTGCCAGCAGCGCACAGAACACCGGGGAGCTGTTTTTT.

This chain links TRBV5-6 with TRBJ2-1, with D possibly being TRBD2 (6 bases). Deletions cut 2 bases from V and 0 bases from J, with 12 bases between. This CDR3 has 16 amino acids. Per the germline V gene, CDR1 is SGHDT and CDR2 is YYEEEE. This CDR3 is CASSFGLALSYNEQFF. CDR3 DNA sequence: TGTGCCAGCAGCTTTGGGCTAGCGCTCTCCTACAATGAGCAGTTCTTC.

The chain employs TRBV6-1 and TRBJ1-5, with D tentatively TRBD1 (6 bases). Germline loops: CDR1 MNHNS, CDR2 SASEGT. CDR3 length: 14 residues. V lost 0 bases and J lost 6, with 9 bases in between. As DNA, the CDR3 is TGTGCCAGCAGTGAAGCGAGGGGGGGTCAGCCCCAGCATTTT. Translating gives CASSEARGGQPQHF.

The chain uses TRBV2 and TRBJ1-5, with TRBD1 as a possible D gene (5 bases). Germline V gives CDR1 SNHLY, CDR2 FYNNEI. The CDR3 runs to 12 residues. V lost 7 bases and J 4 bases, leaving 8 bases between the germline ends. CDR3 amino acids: CASKGPNQPQHF. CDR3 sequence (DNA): TGTGCCAGCAAGGGGCCGAATCAGCCCCAGCATTTT. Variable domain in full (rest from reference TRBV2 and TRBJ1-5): EPEVTQTPSHQVTQMGQEVILRCVPISNHLYFYWYRQILGQKVEFLVSFYNNEISEKSEIFDDQFSVERPDGSNFTLKIRSTKLEDSAMYFCASKGPNQPQHFGDGTRLSIL.

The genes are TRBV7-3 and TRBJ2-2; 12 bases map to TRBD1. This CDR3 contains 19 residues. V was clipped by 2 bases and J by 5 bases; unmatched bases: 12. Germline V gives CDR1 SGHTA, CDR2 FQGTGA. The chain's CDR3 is CASSLHSGQGATPTGELFF. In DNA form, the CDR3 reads TGTGCCAGCAGCTTACATTCGGGACAGGGGGCTACCCCGACCGGGGAGCTGTTTTTT.

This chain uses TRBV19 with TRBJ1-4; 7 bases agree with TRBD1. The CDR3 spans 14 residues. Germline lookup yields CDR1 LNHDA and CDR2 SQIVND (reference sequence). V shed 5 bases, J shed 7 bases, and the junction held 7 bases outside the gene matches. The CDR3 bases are TGTGCCAGTAGTGGGACAGAAATATTTGAAAAACTGTTTTTT. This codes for CASSGTEIFEKLFF. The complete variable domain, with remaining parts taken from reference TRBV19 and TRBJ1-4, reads DGGITQSPKYLFRKEGQNVTLSCEQNLNHDAMYWYRQDPGQGLRLIYYSQIVNDFQKGDIAEGYSVSREKKESFPLTVTSAQKNPTAFYLCASSGTEIFEKLFFGSGTQLSVL.

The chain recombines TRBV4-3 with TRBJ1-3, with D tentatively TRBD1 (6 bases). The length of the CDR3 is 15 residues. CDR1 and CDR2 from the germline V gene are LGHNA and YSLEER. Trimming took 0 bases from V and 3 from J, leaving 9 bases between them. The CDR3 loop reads CASSQDRGIGNTIYF. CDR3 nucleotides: TGCGCCAGCAGCCAAGACAGGGGAATTGGAAACACCATATATTTT.

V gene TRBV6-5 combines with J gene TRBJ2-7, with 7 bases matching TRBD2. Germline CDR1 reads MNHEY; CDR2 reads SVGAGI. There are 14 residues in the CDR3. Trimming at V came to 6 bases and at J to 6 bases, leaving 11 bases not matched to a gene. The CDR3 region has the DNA TGTGCCAGCAGGAGACTAGCAGCCTCCGCCGAGCAGTACTTC. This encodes CASRRLAASAEQYF.

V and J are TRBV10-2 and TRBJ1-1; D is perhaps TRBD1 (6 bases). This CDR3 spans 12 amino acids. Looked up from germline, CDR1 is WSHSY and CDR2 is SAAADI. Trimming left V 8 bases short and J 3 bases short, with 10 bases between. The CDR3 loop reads CASAKGDTEAFF. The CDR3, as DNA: TGCGCCAGCGCAAAGGGGGACACTGAAGCTTTCTTT.

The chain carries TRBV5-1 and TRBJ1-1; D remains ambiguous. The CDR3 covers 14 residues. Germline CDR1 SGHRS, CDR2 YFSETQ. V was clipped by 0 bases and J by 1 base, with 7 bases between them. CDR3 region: CASSLGGGNTEAFF. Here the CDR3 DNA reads TGCGCCAGCAGCTTGGGAGGCGGGAACACTGAAGCTTTCTTT.

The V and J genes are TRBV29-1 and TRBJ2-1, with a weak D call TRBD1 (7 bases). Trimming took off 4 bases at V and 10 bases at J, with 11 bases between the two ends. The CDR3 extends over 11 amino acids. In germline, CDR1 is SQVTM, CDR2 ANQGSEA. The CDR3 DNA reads TGCAGCGTTGCAGGGGGAGGAGAGCAGTTCTTC. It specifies CSVAGGGEQFF.

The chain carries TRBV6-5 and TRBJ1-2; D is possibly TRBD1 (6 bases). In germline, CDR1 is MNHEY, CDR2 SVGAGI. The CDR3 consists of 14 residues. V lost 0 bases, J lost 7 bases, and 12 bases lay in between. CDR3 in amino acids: CASSYSPGATGYTF. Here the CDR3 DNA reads TGTGCCAGCAGTTACTCGCCAGGGGCGACTGGCTACACCTTC.

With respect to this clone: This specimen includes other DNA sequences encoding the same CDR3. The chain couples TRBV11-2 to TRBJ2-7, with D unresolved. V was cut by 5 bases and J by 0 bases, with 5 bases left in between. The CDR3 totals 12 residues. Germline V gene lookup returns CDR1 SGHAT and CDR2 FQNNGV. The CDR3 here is CASSRVSYEQYF. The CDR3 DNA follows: TGTGCCAGCAGCCGGGTCTCCTACGAGCAGTACTTC.

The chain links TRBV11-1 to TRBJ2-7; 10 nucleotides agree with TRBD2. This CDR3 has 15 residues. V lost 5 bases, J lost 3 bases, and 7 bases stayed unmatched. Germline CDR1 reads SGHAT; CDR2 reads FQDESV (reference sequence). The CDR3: CASSHWTSGNYEQYF. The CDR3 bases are TGTGCCAGCAGCCACTGGACTAGCGGCAACTACGAGCAGTACTTC.

The CDR3 DNA sequence: TGTGCCAGTAGAAAGAGGGAGAGGAGTAGCGAGCAGTACTTC. Its protein product is CASRKRERSSEQYF. The rearrangement links TRBV19 to TRBJ2-7, with D perhaps TRBD2 (5 bases). The V end lost 6 bases, the J end lost 6 bases, and 18 bases lay between the germline ends. The length of the CDR3 is 14 residues. The germline V gene encodes CDR1 LNHDA and CDR2 SQIVND (reference sequence).

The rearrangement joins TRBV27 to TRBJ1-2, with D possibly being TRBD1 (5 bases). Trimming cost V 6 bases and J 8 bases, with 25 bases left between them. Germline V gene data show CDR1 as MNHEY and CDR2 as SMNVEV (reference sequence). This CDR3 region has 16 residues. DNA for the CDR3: TGTGCCAGCAGCCCCCAACCTGGGAGGGGCGCGCGGGGCTACACCTTC. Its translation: CASSPQPGRGARGYTF.

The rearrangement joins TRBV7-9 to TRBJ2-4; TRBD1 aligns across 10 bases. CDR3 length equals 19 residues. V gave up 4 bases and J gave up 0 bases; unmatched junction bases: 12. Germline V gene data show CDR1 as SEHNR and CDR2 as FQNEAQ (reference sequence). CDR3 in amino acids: CASSSSRDRGLVAKNIQYF. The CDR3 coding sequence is TGTGCCAGCAGCTCGTCCCGGGACAGGGGTTTGGTAGCCAAAAACATTCAGTACTTC.

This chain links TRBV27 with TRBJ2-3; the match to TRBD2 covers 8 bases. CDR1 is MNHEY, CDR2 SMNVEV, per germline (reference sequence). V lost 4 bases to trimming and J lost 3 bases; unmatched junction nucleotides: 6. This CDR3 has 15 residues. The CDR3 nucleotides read TGTGCCAGCAGTTATGAGCGGGGGACTACAGATACGCAGTATTTT. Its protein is CASSYERGTTDTQYF.

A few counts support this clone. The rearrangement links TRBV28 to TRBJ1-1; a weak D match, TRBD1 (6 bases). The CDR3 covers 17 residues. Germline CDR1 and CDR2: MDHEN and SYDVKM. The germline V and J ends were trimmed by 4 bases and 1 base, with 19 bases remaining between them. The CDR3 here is CASSSVRGSVKNTEAFF. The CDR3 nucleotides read TGTGCCAGCAGTTCGGTCAGGGGTTCCGTGAAGAACACTGAAGCTTTCTTT.